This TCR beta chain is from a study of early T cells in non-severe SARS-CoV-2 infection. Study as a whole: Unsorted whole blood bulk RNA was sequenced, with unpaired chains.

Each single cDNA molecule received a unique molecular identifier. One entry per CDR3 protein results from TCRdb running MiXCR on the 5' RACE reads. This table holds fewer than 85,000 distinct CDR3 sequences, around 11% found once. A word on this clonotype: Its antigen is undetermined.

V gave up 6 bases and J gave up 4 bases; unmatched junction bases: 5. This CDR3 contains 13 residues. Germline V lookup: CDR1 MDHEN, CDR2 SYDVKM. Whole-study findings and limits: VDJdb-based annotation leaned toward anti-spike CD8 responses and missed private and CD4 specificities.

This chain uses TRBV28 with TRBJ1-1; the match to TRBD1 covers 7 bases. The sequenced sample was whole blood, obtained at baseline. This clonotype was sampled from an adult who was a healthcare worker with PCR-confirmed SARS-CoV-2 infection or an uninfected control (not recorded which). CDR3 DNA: TGTGCCAGCAGAGCAGGGGGGCTCACTGAAGCTTTCTTT. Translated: CASRAGGLTEAFF. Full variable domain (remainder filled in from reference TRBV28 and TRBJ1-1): DVKVTQSSRYLVKRTGEKVFLECVQDMDHENMFWYRQDPGLGLRLIYFSYDVKMKEKGDIPEGYSVSREKKERFSLILESASTNQTSMYLCASRAGGLTEAFFGQGTRLTVV.